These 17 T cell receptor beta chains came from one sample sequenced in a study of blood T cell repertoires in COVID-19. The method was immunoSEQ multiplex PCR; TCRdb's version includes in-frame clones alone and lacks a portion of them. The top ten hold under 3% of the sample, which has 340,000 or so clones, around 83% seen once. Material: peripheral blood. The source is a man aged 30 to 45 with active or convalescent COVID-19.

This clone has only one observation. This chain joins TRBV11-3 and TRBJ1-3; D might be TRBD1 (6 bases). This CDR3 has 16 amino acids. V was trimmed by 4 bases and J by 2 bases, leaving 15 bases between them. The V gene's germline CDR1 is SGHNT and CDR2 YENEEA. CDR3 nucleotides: TGTGCCAGCAGCTCCGCCAAGGGGGTAGCTGGAAACACCATATATTTT. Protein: CASSSAKGVAGNTIYF.

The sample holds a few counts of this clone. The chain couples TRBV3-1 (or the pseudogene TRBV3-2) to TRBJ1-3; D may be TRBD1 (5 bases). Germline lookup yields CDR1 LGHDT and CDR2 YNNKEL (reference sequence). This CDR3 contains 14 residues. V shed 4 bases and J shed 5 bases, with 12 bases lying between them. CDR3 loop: CASSPGQGRNTIYF. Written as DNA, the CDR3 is TGTGCCAGCAGCCCGGGCCAGGGCAGAAACACCATATATTTT.

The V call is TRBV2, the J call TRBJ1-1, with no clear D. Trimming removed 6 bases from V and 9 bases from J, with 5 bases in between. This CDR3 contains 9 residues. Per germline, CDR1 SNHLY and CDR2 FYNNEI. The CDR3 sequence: CASSFKAFF. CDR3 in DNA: TGTGCCAGCAGCTTTAAAGCTTTCTTT.

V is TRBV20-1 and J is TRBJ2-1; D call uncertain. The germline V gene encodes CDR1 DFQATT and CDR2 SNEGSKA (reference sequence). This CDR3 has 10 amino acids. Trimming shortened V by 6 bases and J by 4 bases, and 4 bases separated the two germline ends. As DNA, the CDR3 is TGCAGTGCCACATACAATGAGCAGTTCTTC. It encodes CSATYNEQFF.

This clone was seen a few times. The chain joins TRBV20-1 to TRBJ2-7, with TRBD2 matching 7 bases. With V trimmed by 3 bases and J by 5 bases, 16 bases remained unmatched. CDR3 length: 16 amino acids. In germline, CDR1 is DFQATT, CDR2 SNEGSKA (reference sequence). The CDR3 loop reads CSASVSRPGLRNEQYF. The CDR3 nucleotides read TGCAGTGCTAGTGTGTCCCGCCCGGGACTACGGAACGAGCAGTACTTC.

CDR3 DNA sequence: TGTGCCAGCAGCCTTAGCGGGGTCGGCAATGAGCAGTTCTTC. Protein: CASSLSGVGNEQFF. The chain links TRBV5-4 to TRBJ2-1; 8 positions match TRBD2. The germline V gene has CDR1 SGHNT and CDR2 YYREEE (reference sequence). The ends lost 4 bases at V and 6 bases at J; junction bases unmatched: 6. CDR3 length: 14 amino acids.

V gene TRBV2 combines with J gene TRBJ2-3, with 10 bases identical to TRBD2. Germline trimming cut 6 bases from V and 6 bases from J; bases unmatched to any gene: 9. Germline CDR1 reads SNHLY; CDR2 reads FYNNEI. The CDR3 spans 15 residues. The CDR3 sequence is CASRSASGSYDTQYF. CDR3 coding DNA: TGTGCCAGCAGATCGGCTAGCGGGAGTTACGATACGCAGTATTTT. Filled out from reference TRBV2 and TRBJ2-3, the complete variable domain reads EPEVTQTPSHQVTQMGQEVILRCVPISNHLYFYWYRQILGQKVEFLVSFYNNEISEKSEIFDDQFSVERPDGSNFTLKIRSTKLEDSAMYFCASRSASGSYDTQYFGPGTRLTVL.

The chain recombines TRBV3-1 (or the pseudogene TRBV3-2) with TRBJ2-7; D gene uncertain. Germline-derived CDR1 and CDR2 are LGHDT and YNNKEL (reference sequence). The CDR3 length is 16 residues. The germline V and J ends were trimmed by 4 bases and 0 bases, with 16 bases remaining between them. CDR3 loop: CASSLQQMWISYEQYF. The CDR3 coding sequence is TGTGCCAGCAGCCTTCAACAGATGTGGATCTCCTACGAGCAGTACTTC.

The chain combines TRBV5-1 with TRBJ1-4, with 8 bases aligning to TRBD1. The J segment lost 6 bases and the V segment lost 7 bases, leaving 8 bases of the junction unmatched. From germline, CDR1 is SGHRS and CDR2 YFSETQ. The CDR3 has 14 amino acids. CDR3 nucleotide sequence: TGCGCCAGCGGGCCGGGACAGGTGGATGAAAAACTGTTTTTT. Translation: CASGPGQVDEKLFF.

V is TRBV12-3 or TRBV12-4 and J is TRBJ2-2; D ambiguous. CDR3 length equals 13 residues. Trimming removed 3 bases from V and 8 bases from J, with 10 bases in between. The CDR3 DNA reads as TGTGCCAGCAGTTTTACAGCCTTGGGGGAGCTGTTTTTT. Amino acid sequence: CASSFTALGELFF.

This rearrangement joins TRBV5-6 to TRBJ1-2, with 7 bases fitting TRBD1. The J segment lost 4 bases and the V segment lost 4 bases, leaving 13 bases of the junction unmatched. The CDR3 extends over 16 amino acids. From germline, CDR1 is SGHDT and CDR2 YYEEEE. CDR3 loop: CASSLKLRGASYGYTF. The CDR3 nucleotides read TGTGCCAGCAGCCTCAAACTCAGGGGGGCTTCCTATGGCTACACCTTC.

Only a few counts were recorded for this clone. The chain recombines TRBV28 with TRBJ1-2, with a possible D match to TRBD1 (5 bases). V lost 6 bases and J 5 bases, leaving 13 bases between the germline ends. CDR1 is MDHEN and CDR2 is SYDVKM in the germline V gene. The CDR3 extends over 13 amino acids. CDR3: CASSSGRTYGYTF. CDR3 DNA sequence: TGTGCCAGCAGCTCAGGGAGGACGTATGGCTACACCTTC.

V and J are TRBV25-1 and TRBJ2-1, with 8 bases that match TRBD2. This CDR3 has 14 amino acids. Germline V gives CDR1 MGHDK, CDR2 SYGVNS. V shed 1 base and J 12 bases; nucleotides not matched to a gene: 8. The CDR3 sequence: CASSESGLAGGQFF. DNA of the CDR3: TGTGCCAGCAGTGAATCAGGTTTGGCGGGAGGGCAGTTCTTC.

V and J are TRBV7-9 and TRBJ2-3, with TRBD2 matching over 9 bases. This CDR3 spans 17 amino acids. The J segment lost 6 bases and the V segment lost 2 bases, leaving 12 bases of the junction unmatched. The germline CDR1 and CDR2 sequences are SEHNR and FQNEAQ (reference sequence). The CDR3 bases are TGTGCCAGCAGCTTAAGGGGCGCGGGGGGGCGGACCGATACGCAGTATTTT. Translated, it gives CASSLRGAGGRTDTQYF.

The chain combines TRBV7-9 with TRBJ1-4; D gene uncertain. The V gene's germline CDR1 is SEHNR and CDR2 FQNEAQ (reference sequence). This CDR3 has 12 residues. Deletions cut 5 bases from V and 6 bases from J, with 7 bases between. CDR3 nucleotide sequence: TGTGCCAGCAGCCAGGAGGATGAAAAACTGTTTTTT. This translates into CASSQEDEKLFF.

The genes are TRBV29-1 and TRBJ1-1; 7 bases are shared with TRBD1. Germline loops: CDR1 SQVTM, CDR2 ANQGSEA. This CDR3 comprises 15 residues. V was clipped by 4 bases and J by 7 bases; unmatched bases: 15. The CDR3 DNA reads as TGCAGCGTTGGCAGCCCGGCAGGGGGTCGCCATGAAGCTTTCTTT. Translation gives CSVGSPAGGRHEAFF.

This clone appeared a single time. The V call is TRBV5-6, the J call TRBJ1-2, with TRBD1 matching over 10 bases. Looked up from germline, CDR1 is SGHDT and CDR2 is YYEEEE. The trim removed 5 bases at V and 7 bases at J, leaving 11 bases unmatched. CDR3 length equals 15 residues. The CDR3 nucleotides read TGTGCCAGCAGGTACCGACAGGGGGCTGTGCTTGGCTACACCTTC. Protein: CASRYRQGAVLGYTF.